This T cell receptor beta chain was observed in a study of OX40 agonist ivuxolimab in advanced cancers. Study background: Administration of intravenous ivuxolimab to patients occurred every 2 weeks at 0.01 to 10 mg/kg. Of mixed ages from about 20 to 80 and averaging about 65 years, the group was approximately 80% male.

Remarks on this clone: The antigen is unknown.

The table came from immunoSEQ multiplex PCR; TCRdb's copy has only in-frame clones and leaves some out. The table shows about 68,000 clones, with around 93% occurring only once. Study-wide findings and caveats: Some nonresponders likewise displayed low normalized T-cell clonal expansion.

The germline gives CDR1 MNHNY, CDR2 SVGAGI (reference sequence). CDR3 length equals 12 residues. The V end was cut by 7 bases, the J end by 0 bases, with 7 bases between. The sample here was CD4+ or CD8+ T cells sorted from blood, taken in a trial of the OX40 agonist ivuxolimab. This chain joins TRBV6-6 and TRBJ2-7; D is ambiguous. The source of this sequence is an adult with an advanced solid tumor such as melanoma, head and neck, liver or kidney cancer. CDR3 nucleotide sequence: TGTGCCAGCACGAGAAGCTCCTACGAGCAGTACTTC. This codes for CASTRSSYEQYF.